The clone carrying this T cell receptor beta chain came up many times. Via MiXCR, TCRdb re-called the 5' RACE reads, giving one row per CDR3 protein. The table includes some 240,000 distinct CDR3 sequences, approximately 3.5% detected once. This specimen comes from a study of T cells after yellow fever vaccination. CDR1 MGHRA and CDR2 YSYEKL come from the germline V gene. V lost 8 bases and J lost 6, with 15 bases in between. The CDR3 runs to 13 residues. The receptor was derived from a man aged 18 to 29 who received the YFV17D yellow fever vaccine. The material was PBMCs, obtained 15 days after the yellow fever booster vaccination. V and J are TRBV4-1 and TRBJ2-3; a possible D gene is TRBD1 (6 bases). Here the CDR3 DNA reads TGCGCCAGCTCTAACAGGGTGAGGGATACGCAGTATTTT. Amino acids: CASSNRVRDTQYF.